These 9 T cell receptor beta chains originate from one sample sequenced in a study of T cell responses to AZD1222 COVID-19 vaccine. Data came from immunoSEQ multiplex PCR; TCRdb stores just in-frame clones and leaves some out. Among some 200,000 clones listed, approximately 94% were seen once. The sequencing used peripheral blood, collected on day 0 of MenACWY control vaccination. The receptors derive from an adult in good health.

The chain recombines TRBV30 with TRBJ1-1, with D maybe TRBD1 (6 bases). Trimming took off 4 bases at V and 0 bases at J, with 21 bases between the two ends. This CDR3 is 17 amino acids long. Looked up from germline, CDR1 is GTSNPN and CDR2 is SVGIG (reference sequence). CDR3 loop: CAWNGGGRGRMNTEAFF. DNA for the CDR3: TGTGCCTGGAATGGGGGTGGTAGGGGGAGGATGAACACTGAAGCTTTCTTT.

The chain carries TRBV6-5 and TRBJ2-7, with D tentatively TRBD2 (5 bases). V shed 8 bases and J shed 2 bases, with 13 bases lying between them. The germline gives CDR1 MNHEY, CDR2 SVGAGI. CDR3 length: 13 residues. The CDR3 loop is CASEGGQTYEQYF. CDR3 nucleotide sequence: TGTGCCAGCGAGGGCGGGCAGACCTACGAGCAGTACTTC.

This chain connects TRBV7-2 to TRBJ1-2; 12 bases map to TRBD1. Germline CDR1 reads SGHTA; CDR2 reads FQGNSA. Trimming at V came to 6 bases and at J to 7 bases, leaving 12 bases not matched to a gene. The CDR3 extends over 16 amino acids. The CDR3 here is CASSSRGQGASGGYTF. As DNA, the CDR3 is TGTGCCAGCAGTTCACGGGGACAGGGGGCAAGTGGTGGCTACACCTTC. Full variable domain (remainder filled in from reference TRBV7-2 and TRBJ1-2): GAGVSQSPSNKVTEKGKDVELRCDPISGHTALYWYRQSLGQGLEFLIYFQGNSAPDKSGLPSDRFSAERTGGSVSTLTIQRTQQEDSAVYLCASSSRGQGASGGYTFGSGTRLTVV.

The chain links TRBV12-3 or TRBV12-4 to TRBJ1-3; the D gene is possibly TRBD1 (5 bases). The CDR3 has 12 residues. Trimming pared 8 bases from V and 7 bases from J, leaving 12 bases between. The chain's CDR3 is CASDDRGNTIYF. CDR3 sequence (DNA): TGTGCCAGCGACGATCGGGGGAACACCATATATTTT.

V usage is TRBV27 and J usage is TRBJ1-2; D is unresolved. V lost 6 bases and J lost 4, with 9 bases in between. CDR1 MNHEY and CDR2 SMNVEV come from the germline V gene (reference sequence). The CDR3 runs to 12 residues. The CDR3 DNA follows: TGTGCCAGCAGCCAGGAAGGCTATGGCTACACCTTC. It yields the protein CASSQEGYGYTF.

The rearrangement uses TRBV28 and TRBJ1-2; D unclear. This CDR3 comprises 14 residues. Per germline, CDR1 MDHEN and CDR2 SYDVKM. V dropped 8 bases and J dropped 2 bases, with 15 bases sitting between them. CDR3 in amino acids: CASLPSGHNYGYTF. The CDR3 DNA is TGTGCCAGCCTCCCTTCGGGCCACAACTATGGCTACACCTTC.

This sequence joins TRBV3-1 (or the pseudogene TRBV3-2) and TRBJ2-1; TRBD2 might be the D (5 bases). Trimming removed 0 bases from V and 5 bases from J, with 14 bases in between. Germline V gene lookup returns CDR1 LGHDT and CDR2 YNNKEL (reference sequence). The CDR3 totals 16 residues. CDR3 bases: TGTGCCAGCAGCCAAGATCCCGGGATCGGTGACAATGAGCAGTTCTTC. This codes for CASSQDPGIGDNEQFF.

CDR3 coding DNA: TGTGCCAGCAGTAATCTCGGCCGGACGGAAAAACTGTTTTTT. Residues: CASSNLGRTEKLFF. V gene TRBV2 combines with J gene TRBJ1-4; D is unresolved. Trimming removed 5 bases from V and 8 bases from J, with 15 bases in between. Looked up from germline, CDR1 is SNHLY and CDR2 is FYNNEI. The CDR3 contains 14 residues.

Only one count was recorded for this clone. V is TRBV14 and J is TRBJ1-1, with D unresolved. Deletions cut 0 bases from V and 0 bases from J, with 8 bases between. CDR1 is SGHDN, CDR2 FVKESK, per germline. The CDR3 is 15 residues long. The CDR3 nucleotides are TGTGCCAGCAGCCAAGATGTACACTTGAACACTGAAGCTTTCTTT. Protein: CASSQDVHLNTEAFF.